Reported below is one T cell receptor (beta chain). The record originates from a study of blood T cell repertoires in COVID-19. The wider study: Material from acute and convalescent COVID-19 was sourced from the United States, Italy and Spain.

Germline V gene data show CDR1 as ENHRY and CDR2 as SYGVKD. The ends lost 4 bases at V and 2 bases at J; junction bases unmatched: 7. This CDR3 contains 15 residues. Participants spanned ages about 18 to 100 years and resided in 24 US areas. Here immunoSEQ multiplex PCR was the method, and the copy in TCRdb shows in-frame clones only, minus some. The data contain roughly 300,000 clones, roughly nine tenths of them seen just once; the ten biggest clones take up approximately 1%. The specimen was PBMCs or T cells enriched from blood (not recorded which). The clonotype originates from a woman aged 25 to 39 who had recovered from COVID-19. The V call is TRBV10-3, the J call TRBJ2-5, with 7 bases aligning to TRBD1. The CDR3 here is CAISGGQVGQETQYF. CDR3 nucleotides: TGTGCCATCAGTGGCGGACAGGTTGGGCAAGAGACCCAGTACTTC.